This TCR beta chain was documented in a study of blood T cell repertoires in COVID-19. The J segment lost 4 bases and the V segment lost 6 bases, leaving 4 bases of the junction unmatched. Germline CDR1 SGHTA, CDR2 FQGNSA. The CDR3 is 13 amino acids. Only in-frame clones appear in the TCRdb table, and some are missing; sequencing was by immunoSEQ multiplex PCR. This sample has about 200,000 clones, with around 84% found just once. The specimen sequenced was peripheral blood. The receptor's source is a woman of 80 years or more with acute or convalescent COVID-19. The chain is built from TRBV7-2 and TRBJ1-1; 8 nucleotides align to TRBD1. The CDR3 sequence: CASSLTGGTEAFF. The CDR3 nucleotides are TGTGCCAGCAGTCTAACAGGGGGCACTGAAGCTTTCTTT.